These T cell receptor beta chains were read from a single sample in a study of blood T cell repertoires in COVID-19. Produced via immunoSEQ multiplex PCR; TCRdb's table is partial and in-frame only. The table lists approximately 300,000 clones, roughly 89% of them singletons, with around 0.84% in the top ten. Sequenced material: peripheral blood. These receptor sequences come from a man aged 25 to 40 with acute or convalescent COVID-19. CDR3s include the opening cysteine and the closing phenylalanine or tryptophan. Each record gives: D gene, J gene, V gene, clone size, CDR3 protein, CDR3 DNA. D genes are given only for firm matches. Clone size, where shown, is once, few, many, or a class for clones that have expanded.

.,TRBJ1-5,TRBV6-5,.,CASSYGRDSNQPQHF,TGTGCCAGCAGTTATGGGCGGGATAGCAATCAGCCCCAGCATTTT
.,TRBJ2-2,TRBV19,once,CASSPRGTGELFF,TGTGCCAGTAGTCCCAGGGGCACCGGGGAGCTGTTTTTT
TRBD1,TRBJ2-1,TRBV29-1,once,CSAPQGDGNEQFF,TGCAGCGCGCCACAGGGGGATGGGAATGAGCAGTTCTTC
TRBD1,TRBJ2-2,TRBV6-4,.,CASSEQGRTGELFF,TGTGCCAGCAGTGAACAGGGGCGCACCGGGGAGCTGTTTTTT
TRBD2,TRBJ2-1,TRBV4-2,.,CASSQGAGGYNEQFF,TGTGCCAGCAGCCAAGGGGCGGGGGGGTACAATGAGCAGTTCTTC
.,TRBJ2-6,TRBV5-1,.,CASSLMTAGANVLTF,TGCGCCAGCAGCCTTATGACTGCTGGGGCCAACGTCCTGACTTTC
.,TRBJ1-6,TRBV5-1,.,CASSPGIPVGPLHF,TGCGCCAGCAGCCCCGGGATCCCCGTAGGGCCCCTCCACTTT
TRBD1,TRBJ1-2,TRBV27,.,CATKPRTGRYGYTF,TGTGCCACCAAACCAAGGACAGGGAGGTATGGCTACACCTTC
.,TRBJ1-2,TRBV27,.,CASSSDPLWGGIYGYTF,TGTGCCAGCAGTTCCGACCCCTTGTGGGGGGGTATATATGGCTACACCTTC
.,TRBJ2-7,TRBV21-1,.,CASSPWADSTTASYEQYF,TGTGCCAGCAGCCCCTGGGCGGACAGTACTACCGCAAGCTACGAGCAGTACTTC
.,TRBJ1-2,TRBV3-1/TRBV3-2,.,CASSQARFGYTF,TGTGCCAGCAGCCAAGCCCGGTTCGGCTACACCTTC
TRBD1,TRBJ1-2,TRBV6-5,.,CASSPDRGQRGYTF,TGTGCCAGCAGTCCTGACAGGGGCCAAAGGGGCTACACCTTC
.,TRBJ2-1,TRBV6-5,.,CASSYRQDTVGNEQFF,TGTGCCAGCAGTTACCGACAGGACACAGTCGGGAATGAGCAGTTCTTC
.,TRBJ1-6,TRBV2,once,CASSGQYYSPLHF,TGTGCCAGCAGTGGACAGTATTATTCACCCCTCCACTTT
.,TRBJ2-4,TRBV5-1,.,CASTIGPPSGIQYF,TGCGCCAGCACCATTGGGCCCCCATCAGGCATTCAGTACTTC
TRBD2,TRBJ2-1,TRBV7-2,.,CASSLVGGGGSSYNEQFF,TGTGCCAGCAGCTTAGTCGGCGGGGGGGGGAGCTCCTACAATGAGCAGTTCTTC
.,TRBJ2-2,TRBV24-1,.,CATSDSGRNTGELFF,TGTGCCACCAGTGATAGTGGTAGGAACACCGGGGAGCTGTTTTTT
.,TRBJ2-1,TRBV15,.,CATSSKTPYGNPLFF,TGTGCCACCAGCAGCAAGACCCCGTACGGGAACCCCTTGTTCTTC
TRBD1,TRBJ1-6,TRBV11-2,.,CASSPSRFQGAGDSPLHF,TGTGCCAGCAGCCCCAGCAGATTCCAGGGGGCCGGAGATTCACCCCTCCACTTT
.,TRBJ2-5,TRBV2,.,CASSEAATDRSQETQYF,TGTGCCAGCAGTGAAGCGGCCACAGACAGGAGCCAAGAGACCCAGTACTTC
.,TRBJ1-2,TRBV28,.,CASRDRSGYTF,TGTGCCAGCAGAGACCGGAGTGGCTACACCTTC
TRBD1,TRBJ1-2,TRBV7-3,once,CASSSTGTGVLGGYTF,TGTGCCAGCAGCTCGACGGGGACAGGGGTCCTGGGAGGCTACACCTTC